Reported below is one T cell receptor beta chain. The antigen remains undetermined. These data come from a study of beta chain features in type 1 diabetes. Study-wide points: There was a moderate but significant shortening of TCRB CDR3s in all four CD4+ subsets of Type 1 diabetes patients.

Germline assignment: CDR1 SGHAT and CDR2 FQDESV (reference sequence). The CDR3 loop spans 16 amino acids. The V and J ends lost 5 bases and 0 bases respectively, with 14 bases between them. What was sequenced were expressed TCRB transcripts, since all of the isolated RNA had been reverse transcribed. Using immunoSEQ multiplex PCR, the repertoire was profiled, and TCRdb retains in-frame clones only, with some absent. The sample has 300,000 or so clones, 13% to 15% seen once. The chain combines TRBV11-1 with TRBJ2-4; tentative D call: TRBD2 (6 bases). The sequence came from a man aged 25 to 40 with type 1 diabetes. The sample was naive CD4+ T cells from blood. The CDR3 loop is CASSAGGFLAKNIQYF. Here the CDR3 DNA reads TGTGCCAGCAGCGCCGGGGGATTCCTAGCCAAAAACATTCAGTACTTC.